This TCR beta chain was profiled in a study of identical twins. This CDR3 has 14 residues. V lost 4 bases, J lost 2 bases, and 8 bases lay in between. From germline, CDR1 is LNHNV and CDR2 YYDKDF (reference sequence). TCRdb re-derived calls from the 5' RACE reads in MiXCR, one entry per CDR3 protein. The top ten hold roughly 0.46% of the sample, which has 450,000 to 650,000 distinct CDR3 sequences, 15% seen once. This sample also appeared in a second study, on yellow fever vaccine responses in identical twins.

The TCR was taken from a young woman in good health. The chain employs TRBV15 and TRBJ2-2, with D perhaps matching TRBD1 or TRBD2 (6 bases each). Material: CD4+ T cells sorted from blood. The CDR3 spells CATSKGGNTGELFF. CDR3 nucleotide sequence: TGTGCCACCAGCAAGGGGGGAAACACCGGGGAGCTGTTTTTT.